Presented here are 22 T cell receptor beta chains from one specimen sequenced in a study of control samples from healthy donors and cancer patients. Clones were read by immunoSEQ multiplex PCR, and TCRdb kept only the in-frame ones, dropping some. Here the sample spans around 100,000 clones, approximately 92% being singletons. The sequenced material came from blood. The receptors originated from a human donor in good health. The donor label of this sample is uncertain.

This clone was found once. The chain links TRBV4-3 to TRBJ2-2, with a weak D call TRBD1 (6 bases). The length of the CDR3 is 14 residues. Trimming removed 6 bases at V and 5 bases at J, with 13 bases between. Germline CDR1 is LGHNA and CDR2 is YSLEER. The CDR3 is CASRTGSRTGELFF. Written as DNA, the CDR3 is TGCGCCAGCAGGACAGGTAGCAGAACCGGGGAGCTGTTTTTT.

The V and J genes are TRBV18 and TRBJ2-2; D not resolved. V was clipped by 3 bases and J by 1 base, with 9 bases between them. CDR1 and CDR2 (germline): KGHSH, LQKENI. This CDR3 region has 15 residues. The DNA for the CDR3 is TGTGCCAGCTCACCGGGTCAGAAGAACACCGGGGAGCTGTTTTTT. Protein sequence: CASSPGQKNTGELFF.

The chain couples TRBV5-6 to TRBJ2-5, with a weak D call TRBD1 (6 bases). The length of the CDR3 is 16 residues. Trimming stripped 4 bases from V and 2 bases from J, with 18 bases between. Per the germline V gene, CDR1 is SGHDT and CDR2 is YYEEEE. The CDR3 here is CASSVSGLGQQETQYF. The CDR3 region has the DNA TGTGCCAGCAGCGTCTCCGGTTTGGGACAACAAGAGACCCAGTACTTC.

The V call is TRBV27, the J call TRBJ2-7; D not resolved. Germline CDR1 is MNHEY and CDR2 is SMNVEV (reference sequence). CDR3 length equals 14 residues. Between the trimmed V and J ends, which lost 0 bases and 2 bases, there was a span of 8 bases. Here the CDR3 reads CASSLSKGTYEQYF. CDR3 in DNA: TGTGCCAGCAGTTTATCGAAAGGGACCTACGAGCAGTACTTC.

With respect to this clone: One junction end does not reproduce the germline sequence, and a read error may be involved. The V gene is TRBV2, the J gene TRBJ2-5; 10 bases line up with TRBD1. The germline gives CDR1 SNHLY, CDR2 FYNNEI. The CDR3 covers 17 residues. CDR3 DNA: TGTGCCAGCAGCAAAACCGGGGCTGGGACAGGGGCCATAATTATCGACTTC. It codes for CASSKTGAGTGAIIIDF.

The CDR3 sequence: CASSTTWWDRGNFNTEAFF. The DNA of the CDR3 is TGTGCCAGCAGTACTACATGGTGGGACAGGGGGAATTTTAACACTGAAGCTTTCTTT. This sequence joins TRBV7-2 and TRBJ1-1; 11 positions agree with TRBD1. The CDR3 sequence is 19 residues long. Germline V lookup: CDR1 SGHTA, CDR2 FQGNSA. J gave up 2 bases and V 6 bases, and 17 bases lay outside the gene matches.

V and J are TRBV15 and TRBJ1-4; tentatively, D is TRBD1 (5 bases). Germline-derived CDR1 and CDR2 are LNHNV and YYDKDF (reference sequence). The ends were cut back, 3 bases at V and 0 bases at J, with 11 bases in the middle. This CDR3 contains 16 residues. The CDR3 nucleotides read TGTGCCACCAGCAGCCGAGGGGTCGCAACTAATGAAAAACTGTTTTTT. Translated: CATSSRGVATNEKLFF.

The CDR3: CASSFLPLGGNEQFF. The CDR3, as DNA: TGTGCCAGCAGCTTCCTCCCTCTGGGGGGCAATGAGCAGTTCTTC. The chain links TRBV11-2 to TRBJ2-1, with D possibly being TRBD2 (6 bases). The CDR3 consists of 15 residues. Germline lookup yields CDR1 SGHAT and CDR2 FQNNGV. V gave up 3 bases and J gave up 6 bases, with 15 bases separating them. The variable domain in full, with the rest retrieved from reference TRBV11-2 and TRBJ2-1, is EAGVAQSPRYKIIEKRQSVAFWCNPISGHATLYWYQQILGQGPKLLIQFQNNGVVDDSQLPKDRFSAERLKGVDSTLKIQPAKLEDSAVYLCASSFLPLGGNEQFFGPGTRLTVL.

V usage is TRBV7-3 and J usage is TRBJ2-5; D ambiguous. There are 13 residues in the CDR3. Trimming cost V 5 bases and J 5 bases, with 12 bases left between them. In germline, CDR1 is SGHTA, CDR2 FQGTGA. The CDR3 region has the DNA TGTGCCAGCAGCCCCCTAGTGGGCGAGACCCAGTACTTC. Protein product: CASSPLVGETQYF.

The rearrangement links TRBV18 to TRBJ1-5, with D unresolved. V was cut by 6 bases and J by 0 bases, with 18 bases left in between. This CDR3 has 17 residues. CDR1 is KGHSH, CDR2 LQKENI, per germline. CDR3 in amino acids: CASSDGGGGFSNQPQHF. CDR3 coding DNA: TGTGCCAGCTCCGACGGTGGTGGAGGGTTTAGCAATCAGCCCCAGCATTTT.

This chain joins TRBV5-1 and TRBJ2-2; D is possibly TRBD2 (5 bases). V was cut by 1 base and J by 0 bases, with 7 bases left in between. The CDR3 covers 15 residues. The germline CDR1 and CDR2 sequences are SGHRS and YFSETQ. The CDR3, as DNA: TGCGCCAGCAGCTTGCAGACTACGAACACCGGGGAGCTGTTTTTT. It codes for CASSLQTTNTGELFF.

CDR3 nucleotide sequence: TGCGCCAGCAGATACGAGGTAGCGGGGGGAAACACCGGGGAGCTGTTTTTT. Protein product: CASRYEVAGGNTGELFF. The rearrangement links TRBV5-1 to TRBJ2-2; TRBD2 aligns across 10 bases. This CDR3 has 17 residues. Germline lookup yields CDR1 SGHRS and CDR2 YFSETQ. The V gene end was trimmed by 5 bases and the J gene end by 2 bases; junction bases not matched to a gene: 9.

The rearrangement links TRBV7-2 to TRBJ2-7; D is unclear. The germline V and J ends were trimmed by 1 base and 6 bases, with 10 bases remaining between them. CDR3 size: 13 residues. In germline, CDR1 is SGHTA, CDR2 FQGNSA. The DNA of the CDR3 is TGTGCCAGCAGCTTAGTACCTGGGGTCGAGCAGTACGTC. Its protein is CASSLVPGVEQYV.

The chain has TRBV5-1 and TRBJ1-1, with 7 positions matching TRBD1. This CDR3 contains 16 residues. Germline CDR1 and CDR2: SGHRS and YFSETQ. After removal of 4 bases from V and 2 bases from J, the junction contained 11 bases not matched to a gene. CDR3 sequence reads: CASSRTGQTKNTEAFF. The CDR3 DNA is TGCGCCAGCAGCCGAACGGGACAGACGAAAAACACTGAAGCTTTCTTT.

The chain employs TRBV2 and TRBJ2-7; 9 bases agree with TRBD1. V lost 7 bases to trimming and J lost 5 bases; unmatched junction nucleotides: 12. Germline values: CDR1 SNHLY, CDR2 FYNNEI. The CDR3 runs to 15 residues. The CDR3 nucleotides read TGTGCCAGCAATGACCCCGGACAGGGGAGGGACGAGCAGTACTTC. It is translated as CASNDPGQGRDEQYF.

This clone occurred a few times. This CDR3 is CASRGGASQAFF. In DNA, the CDR3 is TGTGCCAGCAGGGGGGGGGCATCTCAAGCTTTCTTT. The rearrangement uses TRBV7-8 and TRBJ1-1, with D maybe TRBD1 (6 bases). CDR3 length equals 12 residues. The germline gives CDR1 SGHVS, CDR2 FQNEAQ. The V end was cut by 6 bases, the J end by 9 bases, with 14 bases between.

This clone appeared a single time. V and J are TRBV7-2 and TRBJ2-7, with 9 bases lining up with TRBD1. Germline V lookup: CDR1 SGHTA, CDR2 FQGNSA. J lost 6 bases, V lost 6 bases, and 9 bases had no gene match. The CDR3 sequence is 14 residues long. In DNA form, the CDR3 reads TGTGCCAGCAGATCGGGGACAGGGTCTTCCGAGCAGTACTTC. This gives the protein CASRSGTGSSEQYF.

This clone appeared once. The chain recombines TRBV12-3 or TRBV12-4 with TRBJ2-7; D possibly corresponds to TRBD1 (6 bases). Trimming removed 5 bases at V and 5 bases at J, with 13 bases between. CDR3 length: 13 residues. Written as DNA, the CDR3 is TGTGCCAGCAGTCCCAACAGGGACCACGAGCAGTACGTC. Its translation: CASSPNRDHEQYV.

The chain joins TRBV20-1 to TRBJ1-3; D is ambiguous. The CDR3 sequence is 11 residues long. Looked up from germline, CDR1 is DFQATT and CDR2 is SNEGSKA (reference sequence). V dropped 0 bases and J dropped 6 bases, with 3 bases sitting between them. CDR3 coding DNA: TGCAGTGCTAGAGAAGCAAACACCATATATTTT. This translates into CSAREANTIYF.

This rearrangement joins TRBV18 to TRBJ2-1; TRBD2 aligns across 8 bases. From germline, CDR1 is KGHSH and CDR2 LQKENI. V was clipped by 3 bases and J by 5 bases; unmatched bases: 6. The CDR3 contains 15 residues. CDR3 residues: CASSPPGGVDNEQFF. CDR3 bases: TGTGCCAGCTCACCGCCGGGGGGGGTGGACAATGAGCAGTTCTTC.

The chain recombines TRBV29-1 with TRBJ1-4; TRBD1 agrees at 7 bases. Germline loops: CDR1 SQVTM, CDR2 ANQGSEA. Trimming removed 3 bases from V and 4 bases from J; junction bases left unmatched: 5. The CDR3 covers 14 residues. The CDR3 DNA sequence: TGCAGCGTTGACGAGGGACAGATTAATGAAAAACTGTTTTTT. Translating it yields CSVDEGQINEKLFF. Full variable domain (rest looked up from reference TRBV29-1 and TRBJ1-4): SAVISQKPSRDICQRGTSLTIQCQVDSQVTMMFWYRQQPGQSLTLIATANQGSEATYESGFVIDKFPISRPNLTFSTLTVSNMSPEDSSIYLCSVDEGQINEKLFFGSGTQLSVL.

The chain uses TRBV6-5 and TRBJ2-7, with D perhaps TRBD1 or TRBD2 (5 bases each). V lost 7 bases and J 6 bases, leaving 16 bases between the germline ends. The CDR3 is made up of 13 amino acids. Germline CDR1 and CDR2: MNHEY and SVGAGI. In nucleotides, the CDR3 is TGTGCCAGCAACACCCTGGGGGATTTCGAGCAGTACTTC. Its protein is CASNTLGDFEQYF.